This T cell receptor (beta chain) was sequenced for a study of blood T cell repertoires in COVID-19. The CDR3 is 10 residues long. V lost 10 bases to trimming and J lost 8 bases, with 10 bases between them. Germline CDR1 SGDLS, CDR2 YYNGEE. Clones were sequenced by immunoSEQ multiplex PCR, and TCRdb holds only the in-frame ones, with some missing. The sample shows 350,000 to 450,000 clones, roughly 86% of them seen only once. The TCR sequence derives from a woman aged 25 to 45 who had recovered from COVID-19. The genes are TRBV9 and TRBJ2-1; D is undetermined. Sequenced input: PBMCs or T cells enriched from blood (not recorded which). In DNA form, the CDR3 reads TGTGCCTCGGGTAATTATGAGCAGTTCTTC. Translating gives CASGNYEQFF.